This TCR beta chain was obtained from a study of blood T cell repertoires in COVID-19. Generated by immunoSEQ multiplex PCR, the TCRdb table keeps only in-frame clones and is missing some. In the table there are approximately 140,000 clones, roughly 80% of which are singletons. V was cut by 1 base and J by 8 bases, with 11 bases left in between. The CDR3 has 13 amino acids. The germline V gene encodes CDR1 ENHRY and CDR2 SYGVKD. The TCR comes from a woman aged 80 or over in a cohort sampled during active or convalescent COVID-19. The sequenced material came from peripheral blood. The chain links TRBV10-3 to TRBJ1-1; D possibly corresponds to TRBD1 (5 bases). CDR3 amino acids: CAISEWQGSEAFF. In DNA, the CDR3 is TGTGCCATCAGTGAGTGGCAGGGTTCGGAAGCTTTCTTT.